The next 9 T cell receptor beta chains were all read from a single sample in a study of shared clonotypes between healthy human individuals. Clones were read by immunoSEQ multiplex PCR, and TCRdb kept only the in-frame ones, dropping some. Of roughly 1,000,000 clones detected, roughly 74% appear once; the ten largest clones hold 0.61%. The sample consisted of memory CD4+ T cells from PBMCs. Subset given: CD45RA-negative fraction. The receptors originated from a man younger than 35 in good health. Some clones in this sample may be carry-over from other donors' samples.

The chain joins TRBV29-1 to TRBJ2-5; 9 positions agree with TRBD1. The V gene end was trimmed by 7 bases and the J gene end by 5 bases; junction bases not matched to a gene: 8. The CDR3 extends over 13 amino acids. Looked up from germline, CDR1 is SQVTM and CDR2 is ANQGSEA. In nucleotides, the CDR3 is TGCAGCGGTCGGGACAGGGCACTGGAGACCCAGTACTTC. Protein: CSGRDRALETQYF.

The chain uses TRBV6-1 and TRBJ2-7, with D perhaps TRBD2 (6 bases). Per germline, CDR1 MNHNS and CDR2 SASEGT. This CDR3 has 14 amino acids. Trimming removed 10 bases from V and 3 bases from J, with 19 bases in between. CDR3 in amino acids: CATTLREGIYEQYF. Here the CDR3 DNA reads TGTGCCACCACGTTGCGGGAAGGGATCTACGAGCAGTACTTC.

This clone has more than one count but fewer than ten. The V gene is TRBV7-9, the J gene TRBJ1-2; D perhaps matches TRBD1 (5 bases). Trimming took 5 bases from V and 5 from J, leaving 12 bases between them. This CDR3 region has 13 residues. Per the germline V gene, CDR1 is SEHNR and CDR2 is FQNEAQ (reference sequence). The CDR3 here is CASSIGSGYGYTF. Written as DNA, the CDR3 is TGTGCCAGCAGCATAGGGTCAGGGTATGGCTACACCTTC.

The chain recombines TRBV6-1 with TRBJ1-5, with TRBD1 matching 7 bases. The V gene's germline CDR1 is MNHNS and CDR2 SASEGT. V gave up 7 bases and J gave up 3 bases; unmatched junction bases: 9. The CDR3 extends over 15 amino acids. CDR3 loop: CASTPGQAFNQPQHF. DNA of the CDR3: TGTGCCAGCACCCCAGGACAGGCGTTCAATCAGCCCCAGCATTTT.

The chain carries TRBV28 and TRBJ2-1; D gene unclear. Looked up from germline, CDR1 is MDHEN and CDR2 is SYDVKM. V was cut by 6 bases and J by 3 bases, with 3 bases left in between. The CDR3 runs to 11 residues. CDR3 region: CASRGYNEQFF. The CDR3 nucleotides read TGTGCCAGCAGGGGCTACAATGAGCAGTTCTTC.

The J gene is TRBJ1-5, the V gene TRBV28, with D hard to call. Germline CDR1 and CDR2: MDHEN and SYDVKM. This CDR3 is 14 amino acids long. The V gene lost 8 bases and the J gene lost 4 bases, with 15 bases spanning the gap. The CDR3 DNA reads as TGTGCCAGCCACGAGCCTGGGAATAATCAGCCCCAGCATTTT. This encodes CASHEPGNNQPQHF.

This rearrangement joins TRBV4-3 to TRBJ2-7, with 9 bases matching TRBD2. Germline CDR1 is LGHNA and CDR2 is YSLEER. With 3 bases clipped from V and 0 bases from J, the junction kept 9 bases outside the gene matches. This CDR3 is built from 17 residues. The CDR3 DNA reads TGCGCCAGCAGCCATAGAGCGGGAGGAATTACCTCCTACGAGCAGTACTTC. It specifies CASSHRAGGITSYEQYF.

The chain joins TRBV2 to TRBJ2-3, with D unclear. The ends were cut back, 6 bases at V and 3 bases at J, with 7 bases in the middle. Germline V gene data show CDR1 as SNHLY and CDR2 as FYNNEI. The CDR3 totals 12 residues. CDR3 protein: CASSTLTDTQYF. CDR3 nucleotides: TGTGCCAGCAGCACTTTGACAGATACGCAGTATTTT.

V is TRBV6-5 and J is TRBJ1-3; possibly TRBD1 for D (5 bases). The CDR3 extends over 14 amino acids. V dropped 7 bases and J dropped 0 bases, with 10 bases sitting between them. The germline V gene has CDR1 MNHEY and CDR2 SVGAGI. CDR3 in amino acids: CASKKTDSGNTIYF. For the CDR3, the DNA is TGTGCCAGCAAAAAGACAGACTCTGGAAACACCATATATTTT.